Below are 10 T cell receptor beta chains sequenced from a single sample in a study of glioma-infiltrating T cells after dendritic cell vaccination. Time point defined: after dendritic cell vaccination, including at tumor progression/relapse. Method: immunoSEQ multiplex PCR; TCRdb's copy keeps in-frame clones and lacks some. Of 100,000 to 120,000 clones in the sample, nearly 90% were seen once. The source was blood, collected after dendritic cell vaccination. The receptors stem from a human donor with glioblastoma.

J is TRBJ1-6 and V is TRBV30; D remains ambiguous. V lost 1 base and J 6 bases, leaving 10 bases between the germline ends. The V gene's germline CDR1 is GTSNPN and CDR2 SVGIG (reference sequence). The CDR3 covers 14 residues. CDR3 sequence: CAWSGGAPNSPLHF. In DNA, the CDR3 is TGTGCCTGGAGTGGGGGAGCCCCTAATTCACCCCTCCACTTT.

The chain combines TRBV5-1 with TRBJ1-2, with D perhaps TRBD1 (6 bases). The germline CDR1 and CDR2 sequences are SGHRS and YFSETQ. Deletions cut 7 bases from V and 8 bases from J, with 24 bases between. The CDR3 is 15 residues long. The CDR3 DNA sequence: TGCGCCAGCTGTCCGGGACACCTAGACAGCTGCGGCTACACCTTC. This encodes CASCPGHLDSCGYTF.

This clone has just a few counts. The chain links TRBV19 to TRBJ1-3; no clear D gene. Trimming removed 5 bases at V and 0 bases at J, with 8 bases between. Germline CDR1 is LNHDA and CDR2 is SQIVND (reference sequence). The CDR3 contains 14 residues. The CDR3 DNA sequence: TGTGCCAGTAGTGACAATTACTCTGGAAACACCATATATTTT. Translating it yields CASSDNYSGNTIYF.

The chain carries TRBV6-1 and TRBJ1-6; D may be TRBD1 (6 bases). Germline lookup yields CDR1 MNHNS and CDR2 SASEGT. Trimming took off 4 bases at V and 0 bases at J, with 13 bases between the two ends. The CDR3 length is 17 residues. The CDR3 nucleotides read TGTGCCAGCAGTGTTCAGGACAGCTTCTCCTATAATTCACCCCTCCACTTT. This sequence encodes CASSVQDSFSYNSPLHF.

Written as DNA, the CDR3 is TGTGCCAGCAGCTCCCCGAACAGTGTTACTGAAAAACTGTTTTTT. Translation: CASSSPNSVTEKLFF. The rearrangement links TRBV5-6 to TRBJ1-4; D unclear. This CDR3 has 15 residues. V lost 3 bases to trimming and J lost 7 bases, with 16 bases between them. Germline V gene data show CDR1 as SGHDT and CDR2 as YYEEEE.

J is TRBJ1-2 and V is TRBV6-1; 8 nucleotides agree with TRBD1. From germline, CDR1 is MNHNS and CDR2 SASEGT. CDR3 length: 15 amino acids. Germline trimming cut 7 bases from V and 0 bases from J; bases unmatched to any gene: 7. CDR3: CASTEGTGPNYGYTF. The CDR3 bases are TGTGCCAGCACCGAAGGGACAGGACCTAACTATGGCTACACCTTC.

Notes on this clone: The junction does not match germline at one end; this may be a read error. The rearrangement links TRBV7-7 to TRBJ2-2; D remains unclear. The CDR3 runs to 14 residues. Per germline, CDR1 SSHAT and CDR2 FNYEAQ (reference sequence). Here the CDR3 DNA reads TGTGCTAGCAGCTTAGATAGTACGGTCGGGGAGCTGTTTTTT. Translated: CASSLDSTVGELFF.

The chain joins TRBV30 to TRBJ1-5; D uncertain. The CDR3 runs 14 residues. The germline gives CDR1 GTSNPN, CDR2 SVGIG (reference sequence). Trimming removed 2 bases at V and 0 bases at J, with 8 bases between. The CDR3 spells CAWSSGDSNQPQHF. The CDR3, as DNA: TGTGCCTGGAGTAGCGGGGATAGCAATCAGCCCCAGCATTTT.

The J gene is TRBJ1-4, the V gene TRBV20-1, with D unclear. The CDR3 sequence is 11 residues long. V dropped 7 bases and J dropped 4 bases, with 7 bases sitting between them. Germline V gene data show CDR1 as DFQATT and CDR2 as SNEGSKA (reference sequence). CDR3 bases: TGCAGTGGGACTTTTAATGAAAAACTGTTTTTT. As protein: CSGTFNEKLFF.

The rearrangement uses TRBV18 and TRBJ2-3; unclear D gene. Germline values: CDR1 KGHSH, CDR2 LQKENI. Deletions cut 0 bases from V and 5 bases from J, with 6 bases between. The CDR3 spans 13 residues. CDR3 coding DNA: TGTGCCAGCTCACCACCTTCTGTAGATACGCAGTATTTT. Encoded protein: CASSPPSVDTQYF.